The 15 T cell receptor beta chains below all came from one sample that was sequenced in a study of cytotoxic CD8 clonotypes in ibrutinib-treated CLL. TCRdb's table, derived via immunoSEQ multiplex PCR, lists solely in-frame clones and lacks some. Of roughly 150,000 clones in the sample, more than 65% are singletons; the top ten hold about 1.9%. The source was PBMCs, collected after 12 months of ibrutinib treatment. These receptors were collected from a human donor with chronic lymphocytic leukemia.

The chain employs TRBV7-9 and TRBJ1-2; 9 bases line up with TRBD1. With 7 bases clipped from V and 4 bases from J, the junction kept 7 bases outside the gene matches. Germline values: CDR1 SEHNR, CDR2 FQNEAQ (reference sequence). There are 14 residues in the CDR3. CDR3 in amino acids: CASIPGQGSYGYTF. The CDR3 coding sequence is TGTGCCAGCATCCCGGGACAGGGCAGCTATGGCTACACCTTC.

The V call is TRBV7-6, the J call TRBJ1-5; D is unresolved. V lost 3 bases to trimming and J lost 3 bases, with 15 bases between them. The CDR3 has 16 amino acids. The V gene's germline CDR1 is SGHVS and CDR2 FNYEAQ. This CDR3 reads CASSLGSGGVNQPQHF. In DNA, the CDR3 is TGTGCCAGCAGCTTGGGCTCGGGTGGAGTCAATCAGCCCCAGCATTTT. The full variable domain, with the rest looked up from reference TRBV7-6 and TRBJ1-5, is GAGVSQSPRYKVTKRGQDVALRCDPISGHVSLYWYRQALGQGPEFLTYFNYEAQQDKSGLPNDRFSAERPEGSISTLTIQRTEQRDSAMYRCASSLGSGGVNQPQHFGDGTRLSIL.

This clone has a handful of counts. This rearrangement joins TRBV5-1 to TRBJ2-2; D not certain. The CDR3 length is 14 residues. V was shortened by 0 bases and J by 1 base, with 4 bases between the two germline ends. Germline values: CDR1 SGHRS, CDR2 YFSETQ. The CDR3 spells CASSLGENTGELFF. As DNA, the CDR3 is TGCGCCAGCAGCTTGGGAGAGAACACCGGGGAGCTGTTTTTT.

The chain joins TRBV2 to TRBJ2-7, with 12 bases that match TRBD1. The CDR3 has 14 residues. Trimming cost V 8 bases and J 5 bases; bases outside gene matches: 7. From germline, CDR1 is SNHLY and CDR2 FYNNEI. The CDR3 DNA follows: TGTGCCAGCTCGATCGGGACAGGGGGCCACGAGCAGTACTTC. Its protein product is CASSIGTGGHEQYF.

The chain uses TRBV4-1 and TRBJ2-1, with 12 bases identical to TRBD2. The V gene's germline CDR1 is MGHRA and CDR2 YSYEKL. J gave up 10 bases and V 4 bases, and 11 bases lay outside the gene matches. This CDR3 is 16 amino acids long. As DNA, the CDR3 is TGCGCCAGCAGCCTCGGAACACTAGCGGGAGGAGGAGAGCAGTTCTTC. This translates into CASSLGTLAGGGEQFF.

This sequence joins TRBV7-2 and TRBJ2-7, with D perhaps matching TRBD1 or TRBD2 (5 bases each). The V end was cut by 5 bases, the J end by 2 bases, with 13 bases between. This CDR3 is 14 amino acids long. Per germline, CDR1 SGHTA and CDR2 FQGNSA. This chain's CDR3 is CASSIGAEPYEQYF. In DNA, the CDR3 is TGTGCCAGCAGCATCGGGGCGGAACCCTACGAGCAGTACTTC.

This chain links TRBV4-1 with TRBJ1-3; D gene ambiguous. Germline assignment: CDR1 MGHRA and CDR2 YSYEKL. Trimming removed 3 bases at V and 0 bases at J, with 15 bases between. The length of the CDR3 is 17 residues. DNA for the CDR3: TGCGCCAGCAGCCACTATCCTCCAGTGGCCTCTGGAAACACCATATATTTT. Translating it yields CASSHYPPVASGNTIYF.

V usage is TRBV5-6 and J usage is TRBJ2-6; no definite D call. The CDR3 contains 17 residues. V lost 2 bases and J 1 base, leaving 13 bases between the germline ends. The germline V gene encodes CDR1 SGHDT and CDR2 YYEEEE. The CDR3 protein is CASSFKGISSGANVLTF. DNA of the CDR3: TGTGCCAGCAGCTTTAAGGGTATAAGTTCTGGGGCCAACGTCCTGACTTTC.

The J gene is TRBJ2-5, the V gene TRBV5-1; D is possibly TRBD2 (5 bases). The CDR3 loop spans 12 amino acids. Trimming removed 2 bases from V and 3 bases from J, with 5 bases in between. Germline-derived CDR1 and CDR2 are SGHRS and YFSETQ. CDR3 nucleotide sequence: TGCGCCAGCAGCTTAGCGGAAGAGACCCAGTACTTC. Its protein product is CASSLAEETQYF.

V gene TRBV7-2 combines with J gene TRBJ1-1; D gene uncertain. This CDR3 has 13 residues. CDR1 is SGHTA and CDR2 is FQGNSA in the germline V gene. Between the trimmed V and J ends, which lost 1 base and 3 bases, there was a span of 6 bases. The CDR3 loop is CASSLGFDTEAFF. The CDR3 coding sequence is TGTGCCAGCAGCTTAGGTTTTGACACTGAAGCTTTCTTT.

V is TRBV18 and J is TRBJ1-5, with TRBD1 matching 7 bases. CDR1 and CDR2 (germline): KGHSH, LQKENI. CDR3 size: 16 residues. After removal of 3 bases from V and 2 bases from J, the junction contained 7 bases not matched to a gene. CDR3 nucleotide sequence: TGTGCCAGCTCACCTCCGAACAGGGGTGGCAATCAGCCCCAGCATTTT. This sequence encodes CASSPPNRGGNQPQHF.

The rearrangement links TRBV4-3 to TRBJ2-3, with 8 bases identical to TRBD2. The length of the CDR3 is 16 residues. Germline CDR1 is LGHNA and CDR2 is YSLEER. V lost 4 bases and J lost 4; bases outside the gene matches: 10. CDR3 sequence: CASSPTGGLAPDTQYF. DNA for the CDR3: TGCGCCAGCAGCCCCACCGGAGGACTAGCACCAGATACGCAGTATTTT.

This clone has only a few counts. This chain joins TRBV28 and TRBJ2-5; no clear D gene. The ends were cut back, 5 bases at V and 4 bases at J, with 11 bases in the middle. CDR1 is MDHEN and CDR2 is SYDVKM in the germline V gene. The CDR3 is 13 amino acids. CDR3 loop: CASSRPLGETQYF. Written as DNA, the CDR3 is TGTGCCAGCAGTCGACCTTTGGGAGAGACCCAGTACTTC.

The chain combines TRBV4-1 with TRBJ2-7; TRBD2 matches 7 bases. Germline V gene lookup returns CDR1 MGHRA and CDR2 YSYEKL. The V gene end was trimmed by 4 bases and the J gene end by 0 bases; junction bases not matched to a gene: 15. The CDR3 extends over 18 amino acids. This CDR3 reads CASSLLDYSAGSSYEQYF. The CDR3 region has the DNA TGCGCCAGCAGCCTTTTGGACTATTCAGCGGGGTCCTCCTACGAGCAGTACTTC.

V usage is TRBV27 and J usage is TRBJ2-1, with 8 nucleotides matching TRBD1. V dropped 5 bases and J dropped 5; count of bases not matched to a gene: 8. Germline V CDR1 and CDR2: MNHEY, SMNVEV (reference sequence). The CDR3 consists of 15 residues. CDR3 residues: CASSDLGTGHNEQFF. CDR3 nucleotide sequence: TGTGCCAGCAGTGACCTCGGGACAGGTCACAATGAGCAGTTCTTC.